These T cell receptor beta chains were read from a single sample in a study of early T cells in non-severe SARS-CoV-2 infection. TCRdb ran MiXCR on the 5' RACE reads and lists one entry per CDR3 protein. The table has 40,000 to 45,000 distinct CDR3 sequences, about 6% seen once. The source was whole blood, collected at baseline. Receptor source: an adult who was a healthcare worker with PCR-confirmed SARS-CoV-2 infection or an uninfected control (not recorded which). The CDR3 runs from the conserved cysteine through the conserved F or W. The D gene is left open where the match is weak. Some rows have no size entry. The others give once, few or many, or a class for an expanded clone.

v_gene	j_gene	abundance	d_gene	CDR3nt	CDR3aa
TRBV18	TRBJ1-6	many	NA	TGTGCCAGCTCACAGGGGGATAATTCACCCCTCCACTTT	CASSQGDNSPLHF
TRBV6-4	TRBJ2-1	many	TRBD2	TGTGCCAGTGGGACTAGCGGGGACTACAATGAGCAGTTCTTC	CASGTSGDYNEQFF
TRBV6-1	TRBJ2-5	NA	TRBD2	TGTGCCAGCAGTGCACACCTAGCGGGGGGGCCGTTAGAGACCCAGTACTTC	CASSAHLAGGPLETQYF
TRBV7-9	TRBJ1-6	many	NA	TGTGCCAGCAGCCCAGTAGCAGGGCGGTTTTCACCCCTCCACTTT	CASSPVAGRFSPLHF
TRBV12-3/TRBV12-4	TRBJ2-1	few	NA	TGTGCCAGCAGTGACTACAATGAGCAGTTCTTC	CASSDYNEQFF
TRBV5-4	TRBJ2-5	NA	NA	TGTGCCAGCAGCTTGGACAGGGCTGCGGAGACCCAGTACTTC	CASSLDRAAETQYF
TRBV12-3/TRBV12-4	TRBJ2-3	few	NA	TGTGCCAGCAGTCCGCAGACAGGAGGGAGCACAGATACGCAGTATTTT	CASSPQTGGSTDTQYF
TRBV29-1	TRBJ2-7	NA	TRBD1	TGCAGCGTTGCCCCGGGACAGGGACGATACGAGCAGTACTTC	CSVAPGQGRYEQYF
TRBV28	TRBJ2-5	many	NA	TGTGCCAGCAGCTCCGGTCCGGTAGGAGAGACCCAGTACTTC	CASSSGPVGETQYF
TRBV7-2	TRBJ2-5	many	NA	TGTGCCAGCAGCTCACCCAGACCCCAAGAGACCCAGTACTTC	CASSSPRPQETQYF
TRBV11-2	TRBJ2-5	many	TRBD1	TGTGCCAGCATCAAGACAGGGGTTCTTGAAGAGACCCAGTACTTC	CASIKTGVLEETQYF
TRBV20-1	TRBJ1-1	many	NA	TGCAGTGCTAGGGACACGAACACTGAAGCTTTCTTT	CSARDTNTEAFF